This note documents a single T cell receptor beta chain sequence. Germline assignment: CDR1 MDHEN and CDR2 SYDVKM. This CDR3 has 12 amino acids. The V end was cut by 3 bases, the J end by 9 bases, with 9 bases between. Treatment of the sample: roughly 20 received Ad26.COV2.S at low or high dose, single or two shots; about 5 received placebo; per-sample allocation not given. Collection of samples fell on day 63 after the first vaccine or placebo injection. The entry originates in a study of Ad26.COV2.S vaccination and SARS-CoV-2 variants. As for the study in general: Ad26.COV2.S, an intramuscular injection, was given once or twice 56 days apart.

Produced via immunoSEQ multiplex PCR; TCRdb's table is partial and in-frame only. The repertoire holds fewer than 800,000 clones, with around 90% as singletons. This sequence was found in a person aged 18-65 years who received the Ad26.COV2.S COVID-19 vaccine or a placebo. This sample comprised peripheral blood, obtained in a trial of Ad26.COV2.S vaccine versus placebo. The chain joins TRBV28 to TRBJ2-1, with D possibly matching TRBD2 (6 bases). The CDR3 DNA is TGTGCCAGCAGTTTCGGGGGTATTGAGCAGTTCTTC. Its protein is CASSFGGIEQFF.